This T cell receptor (beta chain) stems from a study of blood T cell repertoires in COVID-19 (dated by TCRdb to 2020 to 2021). The study in broad terms: Collaborator samples came from the United States, Italy and Spain and covered acute and convalescent phases of COVID-19. The material from the prospective study consisted of cDNA or gDNA derived from T cells, B-cell-depleted T cells, or PBMCs. Subjects who had been exposed to COVID-19, were actively infected with it, or had recovered from it provided the deeply sampled blood TCRbeta repertoires that made up the dataset. A freely available public database, intended as a resource for researchers studying the immune response to SARS-CoV-2, is where the repertoires were released. Samples came from the ongoing ImmuneRACE study (first 160 participants) plus 1,254 subjects from 6 global collaborators. Sample metadata almost always included a de-identified subject ID, COVID-19 status, age in years and sex. Where HLA class I and class II types were available, the types were taken from metadata supplied by the sample provider, not from assay-based typing.

The immunoSEQ Assay, a bias-controlled multiplex PCR, was used to amplify TCRbeta CDR3 regions from genomic DNA. As for how the authors treated the data: Nucleated cell counts per sample were estimated from amplification of reference gene primers within the assay. To quantify the absolute abundance of each unique TCRbeta CDR3 rearrangement, sequence reads were collapsed and filtered. For each sample, productive Simpson clonality was calculated as the square root of Simpson's diversity index over productive rearrangements. The clones in this table, taken by TCRdb from immuneACCESS, are in-frame only. Not every clone is retained; where verified, under half of the shortfall comes from an unresolved V gene, and the cause of the rest is unknown. V and J calls and clone size come straight from that table; D and trimming were deduced from the DNA. This sample comprises about 230,000 clones, about nine tenths of them detected only once. The leading ten clones occupy less than 20% of the sample.

This clone was counted a single time. Its antigen is currently not known. No qualities accompany the bases; no much larger clone lies one base away. There are 14 amino acids in the CDR3, from cysteine to phenylalanine inclusive. Only the CDR3 part of the read is kept: 42 bases, read in frame from the first base. V is shortened by 0 bases, J by 8 bases, and the region joining them spans 11 bases. The germline V gene yields MGHRA for CDR1 and YSYEKL for CDR2. In the prospective study, participants were roughly 18 to 100 years old, resided in about 25 geographic areas of the United States, and were enrolled through a virtual design. In the prospective study, participants were assigned to cohorts based on the clinical history participants reported in a screening survey and a study questionnaire. Recovered participants in ImmuneRACE Cohort 3 were defined by two consecutive negative NP/OP PCR tests, clearance by a healthcare professional, or resolution of symptoms. Mobile phlebotomists in the prospective study collected whole blood, serum and a nasopharyngeal or oropharyngeal swab from every participant. Over a roughly 2-month period, participants in the prospective study had the option of providing additional blood draws and questionnaires. Before DNA extraction, blood samples from the prospective study were shipped at room temperature or frozen.

Broader findings and caveats from the paper: Clinical and demographic metadata were provided uncurated, with the amount varying by source and participant.

Material for sequencing was PBMCs or T cells enriched from blood (not recorded which). The receptor chain draws on TRBV4-1 and TRBJ1-3; the D region possibly corresponds to TRBD1 (5 bases align). The TCR comes from a man younger than 35 who had recovered from COVID-19. Here is the DNA: TGCGCCAGCAGCCAAGAGGGGAGGGACCACACCATATATTTT. Translated, it gives CASSQEGRDHTIYF.